These 29 T cell receptor beta chains were sequenced from one sample in a study of control samples from healthy donors and cancer patients. TCRdb keeps only in-frame clones here, not all; method: immunoSEQ multiplex PCR. The sample carries 170,000 or so clones, over 85% recorded once. The sequencing input was blood. Receptors were obtained from a man aged 18 to 30 in good health.

The V and J genes are TRBV19 and TRBJ2-7; no clear D. The CDR3 spans 13 residues. Germline V lookup: CDR1 LNHDA, CDR2 SQIVND (reference sequence). Deletions cut 5 bases from V and 3 bases from J, with 11 bases between. CDR3 in amino acids: CASSFEVLYEQYF. DNA of the CDR3: TGTGCCAGTAGTTTCGAGGTCCTCTACGAGCAGTACTTC.

The V call is TRBV18, the J call TRBJ1-3; D is undetermined. The V end lost 0 bases, the J end lost 6 bases, and 6 bases lay between the germline ends. This CDR3 spans 13 amino acids. CDR1 is KGHSH, CDR2 LQKENI, per germline. CDR3 amino acids: CASSPPTENTIYF. The CDR3 coding sequence is TGTGCCAGCTCACCACCGACCGAAAACACCATATATTTT.

DNA of the CDR3: TGTGCCAGCAGCCCAGCTAACTATGGCTACACCTTC. Encoded protein: CASSPANYGYTF. The chain couples TRBV5-8 to TRBJ1-2; D is ambiguous. Germline CDR1 reads SGHTS; CDR2 reads YDEGEE. The V end lost 4 bases, the J end lost 0 bases, and 4 bases lay between the germline ends. There are 12 residues in the CDR3.

A few counts support this clone. The chain carries TRBV28 and TRBJ2-3; D remains unclear. The germline CDR1 and CDR2 sequences are MDHEN and SYDVKM. V was trimmed by 2 bases and J by 4 bases, leaving 10 bases between them. CDR3 length: 14 residues. CDR3 sequence (DNA): TGTGCCAGCAGTTTACACCACAAACCAGATACGCAGTATTTT. Translation gives CASSLHHKPDTQYF.

The rearrangement joins TRBV10-3 to TRBJ2-1, with 10 bases matching TRBD2. V trimming: 3 bases; J trimming: 7 bases; junction bases outside the gene matches: 6. Germline V gene lookup returns CDR1 ENHRY and CDR2 SYGVKD. CDR3 size: 15 residues. CDR3 DNA: TGTGCCATCAGTGAATTCCTAGCGGGGGTTAATGAGCAGTTCTTC. Translated: CAISEFLAGVNEQFF.

This rearrangement joins TRBV5-1 to TRBJ2-2, with 9 bases identical to TRBD2. Germline lookup yields CDR1 SGHRS and CDR2 YFSETQ. With 0 bases clipped from V and 5 bases from J, the junction kept 2 bases outside the gene matches. The CDR3 is 15 residues long. CDR3 loop: CASSLGLADTGELFF. CDR3 in DNA: TGCGCCAGCAGCTTGGGACTAGCGGATACCGGGGAGCTGTTTTTT.

The rearrangement uses TRBV7-9 and TRBJ1-5; TRBD1 matches 7 bases. The germline CDR1 and CDR2 sequences are SEHNR and FQNEAQ (reference sequence). The V segment lost 5 bases and the J segment 3 bases; nucleotides outside the gene matches: 7. The CDR3 totals 15 residues. The CDR3 nucleotides are TGTGCCAGCAGCATGGACAGGTCCTACAATCAGCCCCAGCATTTT. This translates into CASSMDRSYNQPQHF.

As concerns this clone: Other DNA variants within this sample encode the same CDR3. The chain uses TRBV30 and TRBJ1-5, with D hard to call. This CDR3 comprises 13 residues. V dropped 0 bases and J dropped 4 bases, with 7 bases sitting between them. Germline V lookup: CDR1 GTSNPN, CDR2 SVGIG (reference sequence). The CDR3 nucleotides are TGTGCCTGGAGTGTGATGGGAAATCAGCCCCAGCATTTT. Residues: CAWSVMGNQPQHF.

This chain joins TRBV19 and TRBJ2-7, with D unclear. Germline CDR1 reads LNHDA; CDR2 reads SQIVND (reference sequence). The V end lost 4 bases, the J end lost 1 base, and 8 bases lay between the germline ends. The CDR3 runs 13 residues. CDR3: CASSKAESYEQYF. In nucleotides, the CDR3 is TGTGCCAGTAGTAAGGCAGAGTCCTACGAGCAGTACTTC.

The CDR3 DNA sequence: TGTGCCAGCAGTAAAGTGCGAACATCCGAGCAGTACTTC. Translating gives CASSKVRTSEQYF. This sequence joins TRBV28 and TRBJ2-7; no reliable D call. Looked up from germline, CDR1 is MDHEN and CDR2 is SYDVKM. The CDR3 runs 13 residues. V was clipped by 5 bases and J by 6 bases, with 14 bases between them.

V and J are TRBV24-1 and TRBJ1-2; 8 positions agree with TRBD1. The CDR3 has 15 residues. Trimming took 4 bases from V and 4 from J; bases not matched to a gene: 7. Germline CDR1 KGHDR, CDR2 SFDVKD. Here the CDR3 DNA reads TGTGCCACCAGTGAAGACAGGGGAGGGATCTATGGCTACACCTTC. Protein product: CATSEDRGGIYGYTF.

This clone was found a few times. This chain links TRBV2 with TRBJ2-2, with 10 bases that match TRBD1. V gave up 6 bases and J gave up 6 bases; unmatched junction bases: 10. This CDR3 comprises 16 residues. Germline CDR1 is SNHLY and CDR2 is FYNNEI. CDR3 nucleotides: TGTGCCAGCAGCCTGAATAGGGGGACAGGGGCCGGGGAGCTGTTTTTT. This gives the protein CASSLNRGTGAGELFF. Full variable domain (missing parts from reference TRBV2 and TRBJ2-2): EPEVTQTPSHQVTQMGQEVILRCVPISNHLYFYWYRQILGQKVEFLVSFYNNEISEKSEIFDDQFSVERPDGSNFTLKIRSTKLEDSAMYFCASSLNRGTGAGELFFGEGSRLTVL.

The V gene is TRBV3-1 (or the pseudogene TRBV3-2), the J gene TRBJ2-3; no firm D call. The germline V gene has CDR1 LGHDT and CDR2 YNNKEL (reference sequence). The V and J ends lost 5 bases and 6 bases respectively, with 6 bases between them. The CDR3 loop spans 11 amino acids. CDR3 DNA: TGTGCCAGCAGCTCCATTGATACGCAGTATTTT. Its translation is CASSSIDTQYF.

This clone is a singleton in its sample. The rearrangement uses TRBV10-3 and TRBJ2-7; 8 bases match TRBD2. This CDR3 is 14 amino acids long. With 4 bases clipped from V and 1 base from J, the junction kept 3 bases outside the gene matches. Germline CDR1 ENHRY, CDR2 SYGVKD. The CDR3 is CAISALAESYEQYF. CDR3 DNA: TGTGCCATCAGTGCACTAGCGGAGTCCTACGAGCAGTACTTC.

The chain recombines TRBV19 with TRBJ2-7, with TRBD2 matching 9 bases. Germline lookup yields CDR1 LNHDA and CDR2 SQIVND (reference sequence). The CDR3 is 15 amino acids. V gave up 4 bases and J gave up 4 bases; unmatched junction bases: 8. The CDR3 bases are TGTGCCAGTAGTACCTCGAGACTAGCGGTTTACGAGCAGTACTTC. The encoded protein is CASSTSRLAVYEQYF.

The DNA for the CDR3 is TGCGCCAGCAGCCAAGAAAGGGACAGGGGGGTTCGCTACACCTTC. It is translated as CASSQERDRGVRYTF. The chain links TRBV4-1 to TRBJ1-2; the match to TRBD1 covers 11 bases. With 0 bases clipped from V and 9 bases from J, the junction kept 6 bases outside the gene matches. The CDR3 spans 15 residues. In germline, CDR1 is MGHRA, CDR2 YSYEKL.

As regards this clone: Other DNA sequences of this sample code for an identical CDR3. This sequence joins TRBV7-8 and TRBJ2-7; no firm D call. CDR1 is SGHVS and CDR2 is FQNEAQ in the germline V gene. Trimming shortened V by 2 bases and J by 3 bases, and 14 bases separated the two germline ends. This CDR3 has 15 amino acids. The CDR3 sequence: CASSLWARLNYEQYF. The CDR3 DNA sequence: TGTGCCAGCAGCTTATGGGCGCGCTTAAACTACGAGCAGTACTTC.

The chain combines TRBV30 with TRBJ1-1; the D gene is possibly TRBD1 (6 bases). This CDR3 comprises 14 residues. V was shortened by 5 bases and J by 4 bases, with 17 bases between the two germline ends. CDR1 and CDR2 from the germline V gene are GTSNPN and SVGIG (reference sequence). CDR3 sequence: CAWGAELTGTEAFF. In DNA, the CDR3 is TGTGCCTGGGGGGCTGAATTGACAGGCACTGAAGCTTTCTTT.

The rearrangement links TRBV7-2 to TRBJ2-7; 7 positions match TRBD1. The germline gives CDR1 SGHTA, CDR2 FQGNSA. The ends lost 4 bases at V and 0 bases at J; junction bases unmatched: 3. The CDR3 is made up of 14 amino acids. DNA for the CDR3: TGTGCCAGCAGCTGGGACAGTAACTCCTACGAGCAGTACTTC. It specifies CASSWDSNSYEQYF. The full variable domain, with the rest looked up from reference TRBV7-2 and TRBJ2-7, is GAGVSQSPSNKVTEKGKDVELRCDPISGHTALYWYRQSLGQGLEFLIYFQGNSAPDKSGLPSDRFSAERTGGSVSTLTIQRTQQEDSAVYLCASSWDSNSYEQYFGPGTRLTVT.

CDR3 region: CSVVGLAENTGELFF. The CDR3 nucleotides are TGCAGCGTTGTGGGACTAGCGGAAAACACCGGGGAGCTGTTTTTT. The V gene is TRBV29-1, the J gene TRBJ2-2, with TRBD2 matching 11 bases. The CDR3 extends over 15 amino acids. Germline lookup yields CDR1 SQVTM and CDR2 ANQGSEA. V was clipped by 4 bases and J by 2 bases; unmatched bases: 3.

This rearrangement joins TRBV25-1 to TRBJ1-3; D is uncertain. CDR3 length: 13 residues. The V and J ends lost 1 base and 3 bases respectively, with 4 bases between them. CDR1 MGHDK and CDR2 SYGVNS come from the germline V gene. The CDR3, as DNA: TGTGCCAGCAGTGAATCCGGTGGAAACACCATATATTTT. Protein product: CASSESGGNTIYF. Using reference TRBV25-1 and TRBJ1-3 for the parts outside the CDR3, the full variable domain is EADIYQTPRYLVIGTGKKITLECSQTMGHDKMYWYQQDPGMELHLIHYSYGVNSTEKGDLSSESTVSRIRTEHFPLTLESARPSHTSQYLCASSESGGNTIYFGEGSWLTVV.

The rearrangement uses TRBV5-8 and TRBJ1-1; the D is unclear. CDR1 SGHTS and CDR2 YDEGEE come from the germline V gene. The V end lost 1 base, the J end lost 2 bases, and 12 bases lay between the germline ends. This CDR3 has 15 amino acids. CDR3 sequence (DNA): TGTGCCAGCAGCTTGTTTGGCGGACTCAACACTGAAGCTTTCTTT. As protein: CASSLFGGLNTEAFF.

This chain joins TRBV2 and TRBJ1-2; TRBD1 aligns across 9 bases. The trim removed 6 bases at V and 7 bases at J, leaving 9 bases unmatched. This CDR3 region has 14 residues. Germline V gene lookup returns CDR1 SNHLY and CDR2 FYNNEI. CDR3 DNA: TGTGCCAGCAGGTCGGACAGGGGATCAGGTGGCTACACCTTC. Its protein product is CASRSDRGSGGYTF.

V usage is TRBV4-1 and J usage is TRBJ2-1, with D possibly being TRBD1 or TRBD2 (5 bases each). Germline loops: CDR1 MGHRA, CDR2 YSYEKL. V was shortened by 4 bases and J by 12 bases, with 19 bases between the two germline ends. CDR3 length equals 14 residues. In nucleotides, the CDR3 is TGCGCCAGCAGCCCAAGATGGGACGACGGGTGGCAGTTCTTC. As protein: CASSPRWDDGWQFF.

The chain uses TRBV19 and TRBJ2-7, with TRBD1 as a possible D gene (6 bases). From germline, CDR1 is LNHDA and CDR2 SQIVND (reference sequence). The CDR3 consists of 15 residues. V lost 2 bases and J lost 2, with 13 bases in between. The CDR3 nucleotides are TGTGCCAGTAGTATATCTGCAGGGGCCCCCTACGAGCAGTACTTC. The encoded protein is CASSISAGAPYEQYF.

This clone was seen only a few times. V and J are TRBV2 and TRBJ1-1; D unclear. The germline V gene has CDR1 SNHLY and CDR2 FYNNEI. CDR3 length: 14 amino acids. The V gene lost 3 bases and the J gene lost 0 bases, with 8 bases spanning the gap. As DNA, the CDR3 is TGTGCCAGCAGTGACCCAACGATGAACACTGAAGCTTTCTTT. It translates to CASSDPTMNTEAFF.

The V and J genes are TRBV29-1 and TRBJ2-7; D possibly uses TRBD1 or TRBD2 (5 bases each). Germline loops: CDR1 SQVTM, CDR2 ANQGSEA. CDR3 size: 11 residues. Trimming stripped 6 bases from V and 4 bases from J, with 10 bases between. As DNA, the CDR3 is TGCAGCGTGGGGGTGAGGTACGAGCAGTACTTC. Translation: CSVGVRYEQYF.

This chain uses TRBV25-1 with TRBJ1-2, with 10 nucleotides matching TRBD1. The CDR3 spans 13 residues. Germline CDR1 MGHDK, CDR2 SYGVNS. Trimming took 6 bases from V and 8 from J; bases not matched to a gene: 6. This chain's CDR3 is CASRRQGASGYTF. The CDR3 region has the DNA TGTGCCAGCAGGAGACAGGGGGCGTCGGGCTACACCTTC.

The rearrangement links TRBV19 to TRBJ2-3; 7 nucleotides align to TRBD1. The CDR3 spans 17 residues. Germline assignment: CDR1 LNHDA and CDR2 SQIVND (reference sequence). With 5 bases clipped from V and 1 base from J, the junction kept 12 bases outside the gene matches. The CDR3 bases are TGTGCCAGTAGTCCCGTGGGGGCAGGGACAGGCACAGATACGCAGTATTTT. Its translation is CASSPVGAGTGTDTQYF.